This TCR beta chain emerged from a study of cytomegalovirus exposure and HLA in healthy donors. V lost 4 bases to trimming and J lost 7 bases; unmatched junction nucleotides: 7. The length of the CDR3 is 13 residues. Germline CDR1 SQVTM, CDR2 ANQGSEA. PCR involved 60 Vbeta and 13 Jbeta primers. Only in-frame clones appear in the TCRdb table, and some are missing; sequencing was by immunoSEQ multiplex PCR. The sample shows 160,000 or so clones, less than 90% of them seen only once. Overall study findings and caveats: According to the study, around 180 TCR beta chains were cytomegalovirus-associated. When analyzed later, a missense DCLRE1C variant was found to be linked to TCR beta V- and J-gene trimming.

As for this clone: The target antigen is unknown.

Input material: PBMCs. This chain joins TRBV29-1 and TRBJ2-5; TRBD1 aligns across 9 bases. The origin of this receptor is a man in his forties or fifties in good health and CMV-seropositive. The CDR3 region has the DNA TGCAGCGTTGGACAGGGGGTCCCGCCGACCCAGTACTTC. Translating gives CSVGQGVPPTQYF.